This T cell receptor beta chain originates from a study of early T cells in non-severe SARS-CoV-2 infection. Study details: The chains were unpaired, and the sequenced material was bulk RNA from unsorted whole blood.

Germline V gene sequence: CDR1 SGHNT, CDR2 YYREEE (reference sequence). V shed 2 bases and J shed 0 bases, with 10 bases lying between them. The CDR3 covers 15 residues. TCRdb reprocessed the 5' RACE reads with MiXCR, giving one entry per CDR3 protein. This table holds more than 85,000 distinct CDR3 sequences, 16% found once. The sequences come from whole blood, collected at baseline. The rearrangement links TRBV5-4 to TRBJ2-3; TRBD2 might be the D (6 bases). This receptor was obtained from an adult who was a healthcare worker with PCR-confirmed SARS-CoV-2 infection or an uninfected control (not recorded which). The CDR3 bases are TGTGCCAGCAGCTTACGCGGGACTAGCACAGATACGCAGTATTTT. The encoded protein is CASSLRGTSTDTQYF. Together with reference TRBV5-4 and TRBJ2-3, the CDR3 gives the full variable domain: ETGVTQSPTHLIKTRGQQVTLRCSSQSGHNTVSWYQQALGQGPQFIFQYYREEENGRGNFPPRFSGLQFPNYSSELNVNALELDDSALYLCASSLRGTSTDTQYFGPGTRLTVL.